The rows below give T cell receptor beta chains drawn from one sample of a study of long-term antiretroviral therapy in people with HIV. The table came from immunoSEQ multiplex PCR; TCRdb's copy has only in-frame clones and leaves some out. The sample carries 24,000 or so clones, around 84% recorded once. The sequenced sample was unsorted PBMCs, obtained 2.3 years after starting antiretroviral therapy. Receptor source: a man aged 40-55 years with HIV. Both conserved end residues are part of each CDR3. D genes are given only for firm matches. Only some rows state a clone size, as once, few, many or a class for expanded clones.

cdr3_length d_call j_call v_call clone_size cdr3_nt cdr3_aa
12 . TRBJ2-7 TRBV29-1 . TGCAGCGTCCGGGACGCGTTGGACGAGCAGTACTTC CSVRDALDEQYF
15 . TRBJ2-7 TRBV6-1 once TGTGCCAGCAGTGAATGGATGGGGGGCCCCTACGAGCAGTACTTC CASSEWMGGPYEQYF
13 . TRBJ1-2 TRBV29-1 . TGCAGCGTTGCTCAGGAGGAAAACTATGGCTACACCTTC CSVAQEENYGYTF
11 . TRBJ2-1 TRBV9 . TGTGCCGGACGTAGTAGCAATGAGCAGTTCTTC CAGRSSNEQFF
16 TRBD2 TRBJ2-3 TRBV4-2 few TGTGCCAGCAGCCCTTCACTAGCGGGAGTCACAGATACGCAGTATTTT CASSPSLAGVTDTQYF
15 . TRBJ2-6 TRBV7-3 once TGTGCCAGCAGCCCACCTATCTCTGGGGCCAACGTCCTGACTTTC CASSPPISGANVLTF
16 . TRBJ2-3 TRBV27 . TGTGCCAGCAGTCCCCAAATAGGCACTAGCACAGATACGCAGTATTTT CASSPQIGTSTDTQYF
14 TRBD2 TRBJ2-1 TRBV19 once TGTGCCAGTAAGCATGTCGCGGGGGACAATGAGCAGTTCTTC CASKHVAGDNEQFF
14 . TRBJ2-7 TRBV28 . TGTGCCACCAGAGAGGCGCGGGCCACCTACGAGCAGTACTTC CATREARATYEQYF
17 . TRBJ1-5 TRBV4-2 . TGTGCCAGCTCCCCTTTTGGGGCGCGTTACGGCAATCAGCCCCAGCATTTT CASSPFGARYGNQPQHF
15 . TRBJ1-2 TRBV7-2 . TGTGCCAGCAGCCCCAGTCGGCTCCGGGGGAGCGGCTACACCTTC CASSPSRLRGSGYTF
19 TRBD2 TRBJ2-2 TRBV12-5 . TGTGCTAGTGGGGCACCTGGACTAGCGGGAGGGCCGTGGACCGGGGAGCTGTTTTTT CASGAPGLAGGPWTGELFF
14 TRBD1 TRBJ1-5 TRBV18 . TGTGCCAGCTCACCCAGGACAGGGATCGTATCCCAGCATTTT CASSPRTGIVSQHF
16 TRBD1 TRBJ1-5 TRBV27 few TGTGCCAGCAGTTTGACGGACAGGGATAGCAATCAGCCCCAGCATTTT CASSLTDRDSNQPQHF
14 . TRBJ1-2 TRBV10-2 . TGCGCCAGCAGTGAAAGTACAGCTACTTATGGCTACACCTTC CASSESTATYGYTF
12 . TRBJ2-5 TRBV18 . TGTGCCAGCGCGGCCAGTTTGGAGACCCAGTACTTC CASAASLETQYF
13 . TRBJ2-1 TRBV13 once TGTGCCAGCAGCTTAGGCCGCGGCGGCGAGCAGTTCTTC CASSLGRGGEQFF
17 TRBD2 TRBJ2-1 TRBV5-1 . TGCGCCAGCAGCTTGGAGCTAGCGGGAGGGAGGATCGATGAGCAGTTCTTC CASSLELAGGRIDEQFF
14 . TRBJ2-3 TRBV7-3 . TGTGCCAGCAGCTCTGGGCAGTTGAGGGATACGCAGTATTTT CASSSGQLRDTQYF
14 . TRBJ2-7 TRBV28 . TGTGCCAGCAGCCCCCTCCCAGGGAGCTACGAGCAGTACTTC CASSPLPGSYEQYF
16 . TRBJ2-4 TRBV4-2 . TGTGCCAGCAGCCAAGCATTGCAGGGATCTAAAAACATTCAGTACTTC CASSQALQGSKNIQYF
14 . TRBJ2-7 TRBV5-1 . TGCGCCAGCATGCCCACAGGCGGATCCTACGAGCAGTACTTC CASMPTGGSYEQYF
14 . TRBJ1-4 TRBV7-2 . TGTGCCAGCAGCCCCCGCGCCGAAGCAGAAAAACTGTTTTTT CASSPRAEAEKLFF
16 . TRBJ1-5 TRBV19 . TGTGCCAGTAGTATTGAGGGGGTGTATAGCAATCAGCCCCAGCATTTT CASSIEGVYSNQPQHF
14 . TRBJ2-5 TRBV5-1 . TGCGCCAGCAGCTTAACGGACTACCAAGAGACCCAGTACTTC CASSLTDYQETQYF
13 . TRBJ2-7 TRBV2 . TGTGCCAGCAGGCCGACGGCCTCCTACGAGCAGTACTTC CASRPTASYEQYF
14 . TRBJ2-7 TRBV6-1 . TGTGCCAGCAGTGAGATGGGACAAGCCTACGAGCAGTACTTC CASSEMGQAYEQYF
16 TRBD2 TRBJ2-3 TRBV9 . TGTGCCAGCAGCGTAGGGACTAGCGGGGGGAGGGATACGCAGTATTTT CASSVGTSGGRDTQYF
16 . TRBJ2-1 TRBV11-2 . TGTGCCAGCAGCGACCGCTGGCGTAGCGGAAACAATGAGCAGTTCTTC CASSDRWRSGNNEQFF
16 TRBD2 TRBJ2-1 TRBV2 . TGTGCCAGCAGTGAAGTGGGGCGGGAGGGCTACAATGAGCAGTTCTTC CASSEVGREGYNEQFF
15 TRBD2 TRBJ2-1 TRBV2 . TGTGCCAGCAGTGAAAGGGCTAGCGGGGGGGATGAGCAGTTCTTC CASSERASGGDEQFF
16 TRBD2 TRBJ2-5 TRBV5-4 . TGTGCCAGCAGCTCGGGACTAGCGGGAGAGAGGGAGACCCAGTACTTC CASSSGLAGERETQYF
15 . TRBJ1-4 TRBV5-1 . TGCGCCAGCAGCGAAGGACTCACCCCCCGAGAAAAACTGTTTTTT CASSEGLTPREKLFF
16 TRBD2 TRBJ2-3 TRBV7-2 . TGTGCCAGCAGCTTAGGATCGGGAGGAGTAGCAGATACGCAGTATTTT CASSLGSGGVADTQYF
16 TRBD1 TRBJ1-2 TRBV11-2 . TGTGCCAGCAGCTTAGAGACAGGGGGCGTCCATTTTGGCTACACCTTC CASSLETGGVHFGYTF
15 TRBD1 TRBJ2-7 TRBV4-1 once TGCGCCAGCAGCCAAGTGGGTCAGGGGGTGCGGGAGCAGTACTTC CASSQVGQGVREQYF
16 . TRBJ2-2 TRBV18 once TGTGCCAGCTCCCCCACGGGAGGGGGCGCCCCCGGGGAGCTGTTTTTT CASSPTGGGAPGELFF
17 TRBD1 TRBJ1-1 TRBV13 . TGTGCCAGCAGCTTAGGCCTCCGACAGGGATTGAACACTGAAGCTTTCTTT CASSLGLRQGLNTEAFF